These 24 T cell receptor beta chains share one sample of origin, sequenced in a study of blood T cell repertoires in COVID-19. Here immunoSEQ multiplex PCR was the method, and the copy in TCRdb shows in-frame clones only, minus some. The sample contains about 250,000 clones, around 89% of which appear only once. Sequenced sample: PBMCs or T cells enriched from blood (not recorded which). The receptors here all came from a woman in her late teens or twenties who had recovered from COVID-19.

The chain carries TRBV2 and TRBJ2-1; the match to TRBD1 covers 9 bases. Germline trimming cut 6 bases from V and 5 bases from J; bases unmatched to any gene: 8. This CDR3 comprises 15 residues. Germline V lookup: CDR1 SNHLY, CDR2 FYNNEI. CDR3 loop: CASRVTGGANNEQFF. Here the CDR3 DNA reads TGTGCCAGCAGAGTAACAGGGGGCGCAAACAATGAGCAGTTCTTC.

The CDR3: CASSSDRDSGNTIYF. In DNA, the CDR3 is TGTGCCAGCAGCTCCGACAGGGACTCTGGAAACACCATATATTTT. The chain recombines TRBV13 with TRBJ1-3; TRBD1 matches at 7 bases. J was trimmed by 0 bases and V by 4 bases; bases with no gene match: 3. The CDR3 runs 15 residues. Per the germline V gene, CDR1 is PRHDT and CDR2 is FYEKMQ (reference sequence).

The V call is TRBV11-3, the J call TRBJ2-2; 8 nucleotides line up with TRBD1. Per germline, CDR1 SGHNT and CDR2 YENEEA. The CDR3 has 15 residues. J gave up 4 bases and V 5 bases, and 6 bases lay outside the gene matches. The CDR3 DNA reads TGTGCCAGCAGCGATGGACAGGGAGGCACCGGGGAGCTGTTTTTT. Amino acid sequence: CASSDGQGGTGELFF.

The genes are TRBV5-1 and TRBJ2-2; D uncertain. The CDR3 sequence is 13 residues long. CDR1 and CDR2 from the germline V gene are SGHRS and YFSETQ. The V end lost 0 bases, the J end lost 4 bases, and 4 bases lay between the germline ends. The CDR3 spells CASSLDRTGELFF. The DNA of the CDR3 is TGCGCCAGCAGCTTGGATCGCACCGGGGAGCTGTTTTTT.

The gene calls are TRBV30 and TRBJ2-3, with D possibly TRBD2 on 6 matching bases. The length of the CDR3 is 14 residues. The germline V and J ends were trimmed by 5 bases and 6 bases, with 18 bases remaining between them. CDR1 and CDR2 (germline): GTSNPN, SVGIG (reference sequence). The CDR3 region has the DNA TGTGCCTGGGGCCTAGCGACCGAATCGGATACGCAGTATTTT. Translation gives CAWGLATESDTQYF. The complete variable domain, with remaining parts taken from reference TRBV30 and TRBJ2-3, reads SQTIHQWPATLVQPVGSPLSLECTVEGTSNPNLYWYRQAAGRGLQLLFYSVGIGQISSEVPQNLSASRPQDRQFILSSKKLLLSDSGFYLCAWGLATESDTQYFGPGTRLTVL.

This chain joins TRBV27 and TRBJ1-5, with D possibly matching TRBD1 (5 bases). The length of the CDR3 is 14 residues. Germline V gene lookup returns CDR1 MNHEY and CDR2 SMNVEV (reference sequence). V was clipped by 6 bases and J by 6 bases, with 15 bases between them. The CDR3 DNA follows: TGTGCCAGCAGCCCTATTACCGGGGGTCAGCCCCAGCATTTT. This sequence encodes CASSPITGGQPQHF.

CDR3 nucleotides: TGTGCCAGCAGCCCGCAGGGGGCTGGCACCGGGGAGCTGTTTTTT. Protein product: CASSPQGAGTGELFF. The chain has TRBV9 and TRBJ2-2; 8 nucleotides agree with TRBD1. The CDR3 sequence is 15 residues long. The V gene end was trimmed by 4 bases and the J gene end by 4 bases; junction bases not matched to a gene: 6. Germline lookup yields CDR1 SGDLS and CDR2 YYNGEE.

J is TRBJ1-2 and V is TRBV7-2; D might be TRBD1 (5 bases). The length of the CDR3 is 16 residues. Between the trimmed V and J ends, which lost 0 bases and 8 bases, there was a span of 19 bases. Germline CDR1 SGHTA, CDR2 FQGNSA. Here the CDR3 reads CASSLALPGRGEGYTF. The DNA for the CDR3 is TGTGCCAGCAGCTTAGCGCTTCCCGGGCGGGGGGAAGGCTACACCTTC.

The chain combines TRBV18 with TRBJ1-6; D is ambiguous. This CDR3 is 15 amino acids long. CDR1 and CDR2 (germline): KGHSH, LQKENI. The V and J ends lost 6 bases and 0 bases respectively, with 9 bases between them. CDR3 protein: CASSSANSYNSPLHF. The CDR3 DNA reads TGTGCCAGCTCGAGTGCAAACTCCTATAATTCACCCCTCCACTTT.

The genes are TRBV7-9 and TRBJ2-7; weak D call: TRBD1 (6 bases). Germline V lookup: CDR1 SEHNR, CDR2 FQNEAQ (reference sequence). With 4 bases removed from V and 2 bases from J, the gap between germline ends came to 12 bases. The CDR3 covers 14 residues. CDR3 sequence (DNA): TGTGCCAGCAGCTACCCCGGACAGCCCTACGAGCAGTACTTC. This sequence encodes CASSYPGQPYEQYF.

V gene TRBV19 combines with J gene TRBJ1-1, with 7 bases that match TRBD1. This CDR3 region has 14 residues. The junction had 7 bases not matched to a gene; V was cut back by 5 bases and J by 4 bases. Looked up from germline, CDR1 is LNHDA and CDR2 is SQIVND (reference sequence). The chain's CDR3 is CASSVGQGGTEAFF. The CDR3 nucleotides read TGTGCCAGTAGTGTGGGGCAGGGGGGCACTGAAGCTTTCTTT.

The chain's CDR3 is CSASPTGAPNYGYTF. The CDR3 nucleotides read TGCAGTGCTAGTCCGACAGGGGCCCCTAACTATGGCTACACCTTC. This sequence joins TRBV20-1 and TRBJ1-2; 8 bases are a match to TRBD1. Germline trimming cut 3 bases from V and 0 bases from J; bases unmatched to any gene: 6. This CDR3 spans 15 amino acids. From germline, CDR1 is DFQATT and CDR2 SNEGSKA (reference sequence).

The chain combines TRBV27 with TRBJ2-1, with D hard to call. The CDR3 covers 13 residues. The V and J ends lost 3 bases and 0 bases respectively, with 3 bases between them. In germline, CDR1 is MNHEY, CDR2 SMNVEV (reference sequence). CDR3 bases: TGTGCCAGCAGTTTCGGCTCCTACAATGAGCAGTTCTTC. This encodes CASSFGSYNEQFF.

The V call is TRBV5-1, the J call TRBJ1-6; D uncertain. This CDR3 has 13 amino acids. Trimming cost V 0 bases and J 11 bases, with 9 bases left between them. The germline V gene encodes CDR1 SGHRS and CDR2 YFSETQ. The CDR3 DNA follows: TGCGCCAGCAGCTTGGGCCAGGCGACACCCCTCCACTTT. Its translation: CASSLGQATPLHF.

The chain has TRBV5-4 and TRBJ1-2, with D possibly matching TRBD1 (5 bases). The CDR3 has 14 residues. Germline V gene data show CDR1 as SGHNT and CDR2 as YYREEE (reference sequence). V lost 0 bases, J lost 7 bases, and 13 bases lay in between. The CDR3 DNA reads as TGTGCCAGCAGCTTGGATTGGGGGGTAGGTGGCTACACCTTC. Translating gives CASSLDWGVGGYTF.

This chain connects TRBV30 to TRBJ1-6, with a possible D match to TRBD1 (6 bases). The CDR3 is 14 residues long. The germline V and J ends were trimmed by 2 bases and 9 bases, with 14 bases remaining between them. Germline lookup yields CDR1 GTSNPN and CDR2 SVGIG (reference sequence). CDR3 region: CAWSWDKRGSPLHF. DNA of the CDR3: TGTGCCTGGAGTTGGGACAAAAGAGGTTCACCCCTCCACTTT.

V gene TRBV29-1 combines with J gene TRBJ1-3; D is ambiguous. This CDR3 has 12 amino acids. Germline V gives CDR1 SQVTM, CDR2 ANQGSEA. The V gene lost 8 bases and the J gene lost 4 bases, with 12 bases spanning the gap. CDR3 in DNA: TGCAGCTTTCTCGGGTACGGAAACACCATATATTTT. Protein product: CSFLGYGNTIYF.

As for this clone: Other DNA sequences in the same sample also yield this CDR3. The rearrangement links TRBV7-9 to TRBJ2-7; TRBD1 is a possible D gene (6 bases). CDR1 SEHNR and CDR2 FQNEAQ come from the germline V gene (reference sequence). Between the trimmed V and J ends, which lost 5 bases and 1 base, there was a span of 12 bases. The CDR3 is made up of 14 amino acids. The CDR3 sequence is CASSPSTGSYEQYF. The DNA of the CDR3 is TGTGCCAGCAGCCCCTCGACAGGTTCCTACGAGCAGTACTTC.

The chain joins TRBV6-5 to TRBJ2-3; D gene uncertain. Looked up from germline, CDR1 is MNHEY and CDR2 is SVGAGI. With 2 bases removed from V and 3 bases from J, the gap between germline ends came to 9 bases. The CDR3 contains 14 residues. CDR3 in DNA: TGTGCCAGCAGTTACAACGTCGCGACAGATACGCAGTATTTT. Protein sequence: CASSYNVATDTQYF.

This sequence joins TRBV19 and TRBJ1-5, with TRBD1 as a possible D gene (5 bases). V lost 3 bases, J lost 4 bases, and 13 bases lay in between. Germline CDR1 reads LNHDA; CDR2 reads SQIVND (reference sequence). The CDR3 is 15 residues long. CDR3 in amino acids: CASSIPQGRNQPQHF. For the CDR3, the DNA is TGTGCCAGTAGTATCCCCCAGGGCCGGAATCAGCCCCAGCATTTT.

The chain is built from TRBV6-6 and TRBJ1-1, with D possibly TRBD1 on 5 matching bases. The V end was cut by 6 bases, the J end by 8 bases, with 25 bases between. The CDR3 is 16 residues long. CDR1 is MNHNY and CDR2 is SVGAGI in the germline V gene (reference sequence). CDR3 bases: TGTGCCAGCAGAAATCCCCGATGGAGAACAGGCGGAGAAGCTTTCTTT. Protein product: CASRNPRWRTGGEAFF.

A single count supports this clone. The chain is built from TRBV7-2 and TRBJ2-7, with TRBD1 matching over 7 bases. The CDR3 is 13 residues long. Germline V gives CDR1 SGHTA, CDR2 FQGNSA. J lost 5 bases, V lost 5 bases, and 6 bases had no gene match. The CDR3 sequence is CASSRQGVHEQYF. As DNA, the CDR3 is TGTGCCAGCAGCAGACAGGGAGTCCACGAGCAGTACTTC.

This sequence joins TRBV19 and TRBJ2-2, with a possible D match to TRBD1 (6 bases). The length of the CDR3 is 15 residues. CDR1 and CDR2 (germline): LNHDA, SQIVND (reference sequence). With 3 bases removed from V and 4 bases from J, the gap between germline ends came to 12 bases. CDR3 bases: TGTGCCAGTAGTATGCAGGGGCCTTTCACCGGGGAGCTGTTTTTT. Encoded protein: CASSMQGPFTGELFF.

The chain couples TRBV5-6 to TRBJ2-5; 10 bases are a match to TRBD2. After removal of 9 bases from V and 4 bases from J, the junction contained 18 bases not matched to a gene. The CDR3 sequence is 17 residues long. The V gene's germline CDR1 is SGHDT and CDR2 YYEEEE. The CDR3: CATATGTTSGYIETQYF. Here the CDR3 DNA reads TGTGCCACCGCGACCGGAACGACTAGCGGGTACATAGAGACCCAGTACTTC.